These T cell receptor beta chains were read from a single sample in a study of molecular identifiers for immune sequencing clone quantification. TCRdb recomputed calls from the PCR reads with MiXCR, one row per CDR3 protein. Of roughly 630,000 distinct CDR3 sequences listed, around 25% were seen once; the top ten hold 0.78%. The sample taken for sequencing was naive CD8+ T cells from blood, with Jurkat cell RNA spiked in. These receptors were obtained from a human donor in good health. Some libraries in this study had Jurkat cell RNA spiked in. The CDR3 runs from the conserved cysteine through the conserved F or W. Each record gives: D gene, clone size, V gene, J gene, CDR3 DNA, CDR3 protein. A D gene is named only where the DNA matches it firmly. Clone size is not always given. Where it is, it says once, few, many or a class for expanded clones.

d_gene: TRBD2; abundance: many; v_gene: TRBV4-3; j_gene: TRBJ2-7; CDR3nt: TGCGCCAGCAGCCAAGGGCTCCTAGCGGGGGGTTACTACGAGCAGTACTTC; CDR3aa: CASSQGLLAGGYYEQYF
d_gene: -; abundance: -; v_gene: TRBV3-1; j_gene: TRBJ1-1; CDR3nt: TGTGCCAGCAGCCAAGTCGGGGGCGGTCCTCGGGACCCTTCTCTCTTT; CDR3aa: CASSQVGGGPRDPSLF
d_gene: TRBD1; abundance: few; v_gene: TRBV5-5; j_gene: TRBJ1-2; CDR3nt: TGTGCCAGCAGCGTGACAGGGCACGGCTACACCTTC; CDR3aa: CASSVTGHGYTF
d_gene: -; abundance: few; v_gene: TRBV12-3/TRBV12-4; j_gene: TRBJ1-1; CDR3nt: TGTGCCAGCAGTCTATACCGGGCTCCGAACACTGAAGCTTTCTTT; CDR3aa: CASSLYRAPNTEAFF
d_gene: -; abundance: many; v_gene: TRBV20-1; j_gene: TRBJ1-1; CDR3nt: TGCAGTGCTAGAGATCGAAGGGGGGGCATGAACACTGAAGCTTTCTTT; CDR3aa: CSARDRRGGMNTEAFF
d_gene: -; abundance: few; v_gene: TRBV29-1; j_gene: TRBJ2-5; CDR3nt: TGCAGCGTTGTTGGGCTAGGTTATCAAGAGACCCAGTACTTC; CDR3aa: CSVVGLGYQETQYF
d_gene: -; abundance: many; v_gene: TRBV11-2; j_gene: TRBJ2-3; CDR3nt: TGTGCCAGCAGCCCCGAGCTGGGCACAGATACGCAGTATTTT; CDR3aa: CASSPELGTDTQYF
d_gene: TRBD1; abundance: -; v_gene: TRBV6-2/TRBV6-3; j_gene: TRBJ2-6; CDR3nt: TGTGCCAGCAGTTGGGCCTGGACAGGGGGAGCGTCTGGGGCCAACGTCCTGCCTTTC; CDR3aa: CASSWAWTGGASGANVLPF
d_gene: -; abundance: few; v_gene: TRBV7-2; j_gene: TRBJ1-3; CDR3nt: TGTGCCAGCAGCTTAGAGGGGGGTACCCTCTCTGGAAACACCATATATTTT; CDR3aa: CASSLEGGTLSGNTIYF
d_gene: -; abundance: -; v_gene: TRBV29-1; j_gene: TRBJ1-1; CDR3nt: TGCAGCGCACGGGACATGAGGAACACTGAAGCTTTCTTT; CDR3aa: CSARDMRNTEAFF
d_gene: -; abundance: -; v_gene: TRBV4-2; j_gene: TRBJ1-5; CDR3nt: TGTGCCAGCAGCCAAGATCGACTGCTAAATAGCAATCAGCCCCAGCATTTT; CDR3aa: CASSQDRLLNSNQPQHF
d_gene: -; abundance: -; v_gene: TRBV4-3; j_gene: TRBJ2-7; CDR3nt: TGCGCCAGCAGCCAAGAATTGGGGGGTCGCTCCTACGAGCAGTACTTC; CDR3aa: CASSQELGGRSYEQYF
d_gene: -; abundance: many; v_gene: TRBV27; j_gene: TRBJ2-3; CDR3nt: TGTGCCAGCAGCGACTATACAGATACGCAGTATTTT; CDR3aa: CASSDYTDTQYF
d_gene: TRBD1; abundance: -; v_gene: TRBV27; j_gene: TRBJ2-7; CDR3nt: TGTGCCAGCAGTTTATCGGGGACAGCCTTCGAGCAGTACTTC; CDR3aa: CASSLSGTAFEQYF
d_gene: TRBD1; abundance: -; v_gene: TRBV19; j_gene: TRBJ2-7; CDR3nt: TGTGCCAGTAGTACCCCCAAGGACAGGGGGTCCCACGAGCAGTACTTC; CDR3aa: CASSTPKDRGSHEQYF
d_gene: TRBD1; abundance: -; v_gene: TRBV10-2; j_gene: TRBJ1-1; CDR3nt: TGCGCCAGCAGCTGGGGACAGGGAAACGCTGAAGCTTTCTTT; CDR3aa: CASSWGQGNAEAFF
d_gene: -; abundance: few; v_gene: TRBV6-1; j_gene: TRBJ2-7; CDR3nt: TGTGCCAGCAGTGAAAGCTGGCTTACCTACGAGCAGTACTTC; CDR3aa: CASSESWLTYEQYF
d_gene: -; abundance: many; v_gene: TRBV28; j_gene: TRBJ1-1; CDR3nt: TGTGCCAGCAGTTTAACCCGTCTTGAGGGTGAAGCTTTCTTT; CDR3aa: CASSLTRLEGEAFF
d_gene: -; abundance: -; v_gene: TRBV12-5; j_gene: TRBJ2-2; CDR3nt: TGTGCTAGTGGTTTTTCAGGGGTCTCTCTGTTGACCGGGGAGCTGTTTTTT; CDR3aa: CASGFSGVSLLTGELFF
d_gene: -; abundance: many; v_gene: TRBV20-1; j_gene: TRBJ2-3; CDR3nt: TGCAGTGCTAAGGGAACTACCTACACAGATACGCAGTATTTT; CDR3aa: CSAKGTTYTDTQYF
d_gene: TRBD2; abundance: -; v_gene: TRBV19; j_gene: TRBJ2-1; CDR3nt: TGTGCCAGTAGTATTGGAGGGAGGGCCCGGTACAATGAGCAGTTCTTC; CDR3aa: CASSIGGRARYNEQFF
d_gene: -; abundance: few; v_gene: TRBV4-1; j_gene: TRBJ1-6; CDR3nt: TGCGCCAGCAGCCAAGAAGGTTGGCCTACTTCACCCCTCCACTTT; CDR3aa: CASSQEGWPTSPLHF